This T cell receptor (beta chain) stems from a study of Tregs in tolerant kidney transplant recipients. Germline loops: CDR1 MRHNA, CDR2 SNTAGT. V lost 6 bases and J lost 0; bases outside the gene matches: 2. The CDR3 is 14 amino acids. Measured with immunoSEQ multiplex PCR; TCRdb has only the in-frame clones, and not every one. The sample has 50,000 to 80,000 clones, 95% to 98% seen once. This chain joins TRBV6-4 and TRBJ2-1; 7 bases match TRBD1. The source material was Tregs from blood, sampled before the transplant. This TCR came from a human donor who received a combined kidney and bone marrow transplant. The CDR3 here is CASRQGISYNEQFF. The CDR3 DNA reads TGTGCCAGCAGACAGGGGATCTCCTACAATGAGCAGTTCTTC.